The present TCR beta chain was sequenced within a study of breast tumors, draining lymph nodes, adjacent tissues. The study, taken as a whole, reports: Data fit most tumor T cells coming from lymph node, expanding in tumor.

Samples came from axillary lymph nodes draining the breast cancer. MiXCR was run by TCRdb on the multiplex PCR reads, yielding one entry per CDR3 protein. The sample contains 130,000 or so distinct CDR3 sequences, about 20% of which appear only once. With 5 bases clipped from V and 6 bases from J, the junction kept 7 bases outside the gene matches. Germline assignment: CDR1 SEHNR and CDR2 FQNEAQ (reference sequence). The CDR3 extends over 14 amino acids. This clonotype has ten or more counts. Antigen specificity is unknown. J is TRBJ2-1 and V is TRBV7-9, with 7 bases identical to TRBD2. This sequence originates from a female donor with breast cancer. Some clones in this sample may be carry-over from other donors' samples. The specimen was axillary lymph node tissue. CDR3 DNA: TGTGCCAGCAGCGAAGGACTAGTTAGCAATGAGCAGTTCTTC. It codes for CASSEGLVSNEQFF. Full variable domain (missing parts from reference TRBV7-9 and TRBJ2-1): DTGVSQNPRHKITKRGQNVTFRCDPISEHNRLYWYRQTLGQGPEFLTYFQNEAQLEKSRLLSDRFSAERPKGSFSTLEIQRTEQGDSAMYLCASSEGLVSNEQFFGPGTRLTVL.